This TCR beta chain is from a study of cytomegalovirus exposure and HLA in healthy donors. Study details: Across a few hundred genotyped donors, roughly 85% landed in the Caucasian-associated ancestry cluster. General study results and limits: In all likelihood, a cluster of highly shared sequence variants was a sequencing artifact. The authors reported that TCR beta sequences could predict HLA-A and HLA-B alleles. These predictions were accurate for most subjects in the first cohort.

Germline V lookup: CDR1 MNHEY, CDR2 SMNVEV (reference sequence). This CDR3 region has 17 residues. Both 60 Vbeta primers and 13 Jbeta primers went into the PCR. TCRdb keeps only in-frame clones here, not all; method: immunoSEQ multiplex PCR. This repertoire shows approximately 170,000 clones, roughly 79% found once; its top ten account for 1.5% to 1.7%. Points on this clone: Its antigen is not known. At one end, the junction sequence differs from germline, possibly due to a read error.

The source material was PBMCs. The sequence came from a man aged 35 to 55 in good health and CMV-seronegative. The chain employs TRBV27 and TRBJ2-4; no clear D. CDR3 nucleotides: TGTGCCAGCAGTTCCGCCCAGGATTTTACAGCCAAAAACAGTCAGTACTTC. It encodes CASSSAQDFTAKNSQYF.